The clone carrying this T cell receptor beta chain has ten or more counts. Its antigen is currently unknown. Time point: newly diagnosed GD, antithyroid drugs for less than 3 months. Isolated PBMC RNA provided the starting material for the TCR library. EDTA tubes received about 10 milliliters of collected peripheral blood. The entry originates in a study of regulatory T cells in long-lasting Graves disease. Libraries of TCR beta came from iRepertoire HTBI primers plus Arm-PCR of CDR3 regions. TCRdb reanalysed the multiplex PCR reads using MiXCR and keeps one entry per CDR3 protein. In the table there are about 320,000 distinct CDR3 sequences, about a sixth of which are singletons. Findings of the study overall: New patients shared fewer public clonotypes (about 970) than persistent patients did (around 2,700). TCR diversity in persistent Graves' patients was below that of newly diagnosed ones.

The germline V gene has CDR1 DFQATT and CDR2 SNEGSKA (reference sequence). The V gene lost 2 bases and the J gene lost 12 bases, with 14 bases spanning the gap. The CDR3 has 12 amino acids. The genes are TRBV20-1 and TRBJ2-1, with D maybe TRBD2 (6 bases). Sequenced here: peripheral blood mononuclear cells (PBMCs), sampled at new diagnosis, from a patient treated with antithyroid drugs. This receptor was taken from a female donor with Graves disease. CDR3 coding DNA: TGCAGTGCTAGATCCCCGGGAGATAGGCAGTTCTTC. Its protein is CSARSPGDRQFF.